These T cell receptor beta chains were read from a single sample in a study of T cells in Graves' hyperthyroidism and ophthalmopathy. Via MiXCR, TCRdb re-called the multiplex PCR reads, giving one row per CDR3 protein. The profile shows 500,000 to 650,000 distinct CDR3 sequences, about a sixth of them singletons. The sequencing input was blood. The receptors shown here come from a woman aged 18-30 years with Graves' ophthalmopathy. Both conserved end residues are part of each CDR3. A D gene is named only where the DNA matches it firmly. Not every row has a clone size; where given, it reads once, few, many or a size class.

clone size | J gene | V gene | D gene | CDR3 protein | CDR3 DNA
many | TRBJ1-1 | TRBV2 | - | CASRGSTAVSAEAFF | TGTGCCAGCAGGGGGTCGACAGCAGTTTCGGCTGAAGCTTTCTTT
many | TRBJ2-7 | TRBV28 | TRBD2 | CASSLGLANYEQYF | TGTGCCAGCAGTTTGGGACTAGCGAATTACGAGCAGTACTTC
few | TRBJ2-2 | TRBV28 | - | CASSGREEGDTGELFF | TGTGCCAGCAGTGGGAGAGAGGAGGGGGACACCGGGGAGCTGTTTTTT
- | TRBJ2-2 | TRBV30 | TRBD2 | CAWSTGLAGELFF | TGTGCCTGGAGCACGGGACTAGCCGGGGAGCTGTTTTTT
many | TRBJ1-2 | TRBV6-2/TRBV6-3 | TRBD1 | CASRADRAGGYTF | TGTGCCAGCAGGGCAGACAGGGCTGGTGGCTACACCTTC
many | TRBJ2-7 | TRBV7-2 | - | CASSEHGRGSEQYF | TGTGCCAGCAGCGAACACGGTAGGGGGAGTGAGCAGTACTTC
many | TRBJ1-1 | TRBV12-3/TRBV12-4 | - | CASSLRGGTEAFF | TGTGCCAGCAGCTTACGGGGGGGCACTGAAGCTTTCTTT
few | TRBJ1-2 | TRBV9 | TRBD1 | CASSVDHWTGGYGYTF | TGTGCCAGCAGCGTAGATCATTGGACAGGGGGATATGGCTACACCTTC
many | TRBJ1-2 | TRBV30 | - | CALERGNGYTF | TGTGCGTTGGAGAGGGGAAATGGCTACACCTTC
few | TRBJ1-4 | TRBV4-1 | - | CASSQAQGYGEKLFF | TGCGCCAGCAGCCAAGCGCAGGGTTATGGTGAAAAACTGTTTTTT
- | TRBJ2-3 | TRBV7-8 | TRBD2 | CASSPIAGGRDTQYF | TGTGCCAGCAGCCCTATAGCGGGAGGGAGAGATACGCAGTATTTT
- | TRBJ2-7 | TRBV5-6 | - | CASSLGSAGPSYEQYF | TGTGCCAGCAGCTTGGGGTCTGCCGGGCCCTCCTACGAGCAGTACTTC
- | TRBJ2-1 | TRBV27 | - | CASSLSSSGDEQFF | TGTGCCAGCAGTTTATCATCGAGCGGAGATGAGCAGTTCTTC
many | TRBJ1-5 | TRBV30 | TRBD1 | CAWQGDRGNQPQHF | TGTGCCTGGCAGGGGGACAGAGGAAATCAGCCCCAGCATTTT
- | TRBJ2-3 | TRBV2 | TRBD2 | CASGGEGSTDTQYF | TGTGCCAGCGGGGGGGAGGGCAGCACAGATACGCAGTATTTT
- | TRBJ2-2 | TRBV11-2 | - | CASSFADYGELFF | TGTGCCAGCAGCTTTGCGGATTACGGGGAGCTGTTTTTT
- | TRBJ1-5 | TRBV7-2 | - | CASSVRDGRSQPQHF | TGTGCCAGCAGCGTAAGGGACGGGCGGAGTCAGCCCCAGCATTTT
many | TRBJ1-1 | TRBV18 | - | CASSPNTGIVTEAFF | TGTGCCAGCTCACCAAATACAGGGATAGTCACTGAAGCTTTCTTT
many | TRBJ1-2 | TRBV3-1 | TRBD1 | CASSRLGQGDGYTF | TGTGCCAGCAGCCGATTAGGACAGGGGGATGGCTACACCTTC
- | TRBJ2-7 | TRBV28 | - | CASSGARPYEQYF | TGTGCCAGCAGCGGAGCACGCCCCTACGAGCAGTACTTC
many | TRBJ2-7 | TRBV27 | - | CASSLSLYSYEQYF | TGTGCCAGCAGTTTATCTCTTTACTCCTACGAGCAGTACTTC
- | TRBJ2-5 | TRBV29-1 | - | CSVGTEEQETQYF | TGCAGCGTTGGGACAGAGGAACAAGAGACCCAGTACTTC
- | TRBJ2-5 | TRBV25-1 | TRBD1 | CASSERQGGNQLAQYF | TGTGCCAGCAGTGAACGACAGGGTGGGAACCAGCTGGCCCAGTACTTC
- | TRBJ1-1 | TRBV6-1 | - | CASTSPGARAFF | TGTGCCAGCACATCCCCAGGGGCTAGGGCTTTCTTT
many | TRBJ2-1 | TRBV20-1 | TRBD2 | CSAETASGRGNEQFF | TGCAGTGCAGAGACGGCTAGCGGGAGAGGCAATGAGCAGTTCTTC
many | TRBJ1-1 | TRBV5-6 | - | CASSKGQTEAFF | TGTGCCAGCAGCAAGGGGCAGACTGAAGCTTTCTTT
- | TRBJ1-2 | TRBV24-1 | - | CATSDGAEGRYGYTF | TGTGCCACCAGTGATGGAGCGGAGGGGCGGTATGGCTACACCTTC
few | TRBJ2-7 | TRBV11-2 | - | CASSPRQEGLSYEQYF | TGTGCCAGCAGCCCCAGACAGGAGGGCCTATCCTACGAGCAGTACTTC
many | TRBJ2-7 | TRBV28 | - | CASSGTDSGDYEQYF | TGTGCCAGCAGTGGGACCGACTCTGGCGACTACGAGCAGTACTTC
- | TRBJ2-7 | TRBV5-1 | TRBD1 | CASSLAQGQSYEQYF | TGCGCCAGCAGCTTGGCCCAGGGACAGTCCTACGAGCAGTACTTC
- | TRBJ1-1 | TRBV5-6 | - | CASSFDGRLNTEAFF | TGTGCCAGCAGCTTTGACGGCAGGCTGAACACTGAAGCTTTCTTT
many | TRBJ2-6 | TRBV12-3/TRBV12-4 | TRBD1 | CASSFGGWTGEHSGANVLTF | TGTGCCAGCAGTTTTGGGGGGTGGACAGGGGAACACTCTGGGGCCAACGTCCTGACTTTC
many | TRBJ2-4 | TRBV13 | - | CASSPGISAKNIQYF | TGTGCCAGCAGCCCAGGGATTTCTGCCAAAAACATTCAGTACTTC
few | TRBJ1-2 | TRBV24-1 | TRBD1 | CATSDWGQGLYTF | TGTGCCACCAGTGATTGGGGACAGGGCCTCTACACCTTC
- | TRBJ2-7 | TRBV5-1 | TRBD1 | CASSLRGPPYEQYF | TGCGCCAGCAGCTTGAGGGGGCCGCCCTACGAGCAGTACTTC
few | TRBJ2-7 | TRBV6-4 | - | CASSDSPDSYEQYF | TGTGCCAGCAGTGACTCGCCGGACTCCTACGAGCAGTACTTC
few | TRBJ1-2 | TRBV12-3/TRBV12-4 | - | CASSLRISYGYTF | TGTGCCAGCAGTTTGAGGATTAGCTATGGCTACACCTTC
few | TRBJ2-1 | TRBV9 | TRBD2 | CASSAPGTSGKAEQFF | TGTGCCAGCAGCGCCCCCGGGACTAGCGGGAAAGCTGAGCAGTTCTTC
few | TRBJ2-3 | TRBV7-3 | - | CASSLTLANAGTDTQYF | TGTGCCAGCAGCTTAACACTAGCCAACGCTGGCACAGATACGCAGTATTTT
- | TRBJ1-5 | TRBV27 | - | CASSSFGDQPQHF | TGTGCCAGCAGTTCCTTTGGAGATCAGCCCCAGCATTTT
- | TRBJ2-5 | TRBV7-8 | - | CASSLLDQEQETQYF | TGTGCCAGCAGCTTACTCGATCAGGAGCAAGAGACCCAGTACTTC
- | TRBJ2-1 | TRBV6-1 | - | CASSEFGDDLFYNEQFF | TGTGCCAGCAGTGAATTTGGAGACGACCTATTCTACAATGAGCAGTTCTTC
few | TRBJ1-2 | TRBV12-3/TRBV12-4 | - | CASSLVGFKAPYGYTF | TGTGCCAGCAGTTTAGTGGGATTCAAGGCCCCGTATGGCTACACCTTC
few | TRBJ1-1 | TRBV3-1 | - | CASQTRGGGNTEAFF | TGTGCCAGCCAAACCAGGGGCGGGGGGAACACTGAAGCTTTCTTT
- | TRBJ2-1 | TRBV6-4 | TRBD2 | CASSLGGLAGGPYNEQFF | TGTGCCAGCAGTCTCGGAGGACTAGCGGGGGGGCCTTACAATGAGCAGTTCTTC
many | TRBJ2-7 | TRBV12-3/TRBV12-4 | - | CASSYGGQYF | TGTGCCAGCAGTTACGGAGGGCAGTACTTC